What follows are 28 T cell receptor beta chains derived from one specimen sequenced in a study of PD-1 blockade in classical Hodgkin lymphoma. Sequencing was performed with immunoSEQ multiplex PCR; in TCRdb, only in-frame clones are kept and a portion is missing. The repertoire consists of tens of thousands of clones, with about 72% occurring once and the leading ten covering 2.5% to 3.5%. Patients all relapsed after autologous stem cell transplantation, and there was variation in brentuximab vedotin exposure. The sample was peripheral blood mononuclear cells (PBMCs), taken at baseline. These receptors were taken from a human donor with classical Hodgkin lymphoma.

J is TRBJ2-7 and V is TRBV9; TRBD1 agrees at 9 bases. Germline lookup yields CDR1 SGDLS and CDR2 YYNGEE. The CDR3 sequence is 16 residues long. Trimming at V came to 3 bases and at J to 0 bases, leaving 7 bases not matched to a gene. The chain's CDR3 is CASSAARTGDSYEQYF. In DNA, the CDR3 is TGTGCCAGCAGCGCAGCCAGGACAGGGGACTCCTACGAGCAGTACTTC. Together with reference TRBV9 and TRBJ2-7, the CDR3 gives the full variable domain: DSGVTQTPKHLITATGQRVTLRCSPRSGDLSVYWYQQSLDQGLQFLIQYYNGEERAKGNILERFSAQQFPDLHSELNLSSLELGDSALYFCASSAARTGDSYEQYFGPGTRLTVT.

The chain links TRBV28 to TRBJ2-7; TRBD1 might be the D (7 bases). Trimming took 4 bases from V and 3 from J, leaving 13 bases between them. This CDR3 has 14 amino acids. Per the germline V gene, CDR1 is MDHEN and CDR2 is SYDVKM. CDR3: CASSSRQGLYEQYF. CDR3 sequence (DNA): TGTGCCAGCAGTTCCCGACAGGGACTCTACGAGCAGTACTTC.

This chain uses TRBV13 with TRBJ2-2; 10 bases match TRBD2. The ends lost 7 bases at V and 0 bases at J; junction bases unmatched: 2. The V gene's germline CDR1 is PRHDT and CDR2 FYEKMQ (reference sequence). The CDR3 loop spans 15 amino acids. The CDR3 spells CASNSGGSNTGELFF. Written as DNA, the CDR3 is TGTGCCAGCAATAGCGGGGGGTCGAACACCGGGGAGCTGTTTTTT.

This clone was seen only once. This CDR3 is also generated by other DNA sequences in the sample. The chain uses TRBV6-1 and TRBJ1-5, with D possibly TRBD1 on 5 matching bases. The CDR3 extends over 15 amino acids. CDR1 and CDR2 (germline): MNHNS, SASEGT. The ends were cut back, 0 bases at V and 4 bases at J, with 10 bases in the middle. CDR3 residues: CASSEAGQQNQPQHF. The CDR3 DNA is TGTGCCAGCAGTGAAGCGGGGCAGCAGAATCAGCCCCAGCATTTT.

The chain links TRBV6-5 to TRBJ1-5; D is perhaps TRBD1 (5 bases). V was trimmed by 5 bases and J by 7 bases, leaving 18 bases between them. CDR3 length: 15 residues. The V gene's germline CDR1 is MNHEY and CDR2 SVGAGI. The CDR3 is CASSTGGGKGQPQHF. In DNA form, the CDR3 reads TGTGCCAGCAGTACTGGGGGGGGTAAAGGCCAGCCCCAGCATTTT.

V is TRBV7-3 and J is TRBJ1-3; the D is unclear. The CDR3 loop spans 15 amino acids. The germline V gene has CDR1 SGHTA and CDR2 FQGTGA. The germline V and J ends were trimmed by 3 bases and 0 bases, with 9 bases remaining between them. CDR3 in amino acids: CASSLDGFSGNTIYF. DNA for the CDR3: TGTGCCAGCAGCTTGGACGGATTCTCTGGAAACACCATATATTTT.

In DNA, the CDR3 is TGTGCCAGCAGCGTAGGGGCGAGGGGCTCTGGAAACACCATATATTTT. Its translation is CASSVGARGSGNTIYF. V is TRBV9 and J is TRBJ1-3, with D possibly TRBD1 on 5 matching bases. CDR1 is SGDLS, CDR2 YYNGEE, per germline. Trimming cost V 0 bases and J 0 bases, with 10 bases left between them. The CDR3 covers 16 residues.

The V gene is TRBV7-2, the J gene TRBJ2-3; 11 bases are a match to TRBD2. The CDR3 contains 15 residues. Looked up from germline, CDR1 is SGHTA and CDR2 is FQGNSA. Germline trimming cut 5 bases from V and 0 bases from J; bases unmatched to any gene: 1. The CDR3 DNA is TGTGCCAGCAGCCGACTAGCGGGGAGCACAGATACGCAGTATTTT. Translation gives CASSRLAGSTDTQYF.

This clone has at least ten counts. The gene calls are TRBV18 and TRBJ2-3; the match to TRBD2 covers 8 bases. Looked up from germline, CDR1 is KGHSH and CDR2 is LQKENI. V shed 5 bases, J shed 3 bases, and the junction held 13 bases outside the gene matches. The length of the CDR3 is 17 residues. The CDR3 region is CASSTVAGFGETDTQYF. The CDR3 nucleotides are TGTGCCAGCTCAACGGTAGCGGGATTCGGTGAGACAGATACGCAGTATTTT.

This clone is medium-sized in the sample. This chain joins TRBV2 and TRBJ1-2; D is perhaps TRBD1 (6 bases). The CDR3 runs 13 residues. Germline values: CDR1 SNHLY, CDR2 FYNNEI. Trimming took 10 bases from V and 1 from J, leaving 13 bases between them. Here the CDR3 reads CANRQDDNYGYTF. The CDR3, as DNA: TGTGCCAACAGACAGGATGATAACTATGGCTACACCTTC.

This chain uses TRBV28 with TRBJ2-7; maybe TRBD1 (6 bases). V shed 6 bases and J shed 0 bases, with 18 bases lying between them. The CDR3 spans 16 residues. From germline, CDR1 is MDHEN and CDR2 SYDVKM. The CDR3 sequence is CASSFGAARGSYEQYF. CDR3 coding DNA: TGTGCCAGCAGCTTCGGCGCAGCCAGGGGCTCCTACGAGCAGTACTTC.

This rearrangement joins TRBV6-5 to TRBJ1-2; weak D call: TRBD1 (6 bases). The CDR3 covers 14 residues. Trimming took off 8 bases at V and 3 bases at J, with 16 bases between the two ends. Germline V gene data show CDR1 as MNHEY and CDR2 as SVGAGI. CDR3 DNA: TGTGCCAGCCAGGGGAGGAGAGGAGACTATGGCTACACCTTC. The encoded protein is CASQGRRGDYGYTF.

CDR3 loop: CASSLAGSMNTEAFF. The DNA for the CDR3 is TGCGCCAGCAGCTTGGCCGGGTCCATGAACACTGAAGCTTTCTTT. This chain uses TRBV5-1 with TRBJ1-1; unclear D gene. V was pared by 0 bases and J by 0 bases, with 9 bases between. The CDR3 runs 15 residues. Germline V gene lookup returns CDR1 SGHRS and CDR2 YFSETQ.

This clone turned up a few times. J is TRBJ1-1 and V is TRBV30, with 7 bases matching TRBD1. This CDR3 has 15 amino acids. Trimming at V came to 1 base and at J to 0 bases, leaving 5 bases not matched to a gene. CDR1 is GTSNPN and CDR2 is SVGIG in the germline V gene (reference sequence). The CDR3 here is CAWSAPGTVNTEAFF. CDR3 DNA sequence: TGTGCCTGGAGTGCTCCCGGGACAGTGAACACTGAAGCTTTCTTT.

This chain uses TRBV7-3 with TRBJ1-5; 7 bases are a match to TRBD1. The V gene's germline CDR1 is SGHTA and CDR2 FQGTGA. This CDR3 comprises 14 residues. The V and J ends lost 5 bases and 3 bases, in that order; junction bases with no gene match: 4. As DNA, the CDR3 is TGTGCCAGCAGCATCGGGACAGACAATCAGCCCCAGCATTTT. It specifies CASSIGTDNQPQHF.

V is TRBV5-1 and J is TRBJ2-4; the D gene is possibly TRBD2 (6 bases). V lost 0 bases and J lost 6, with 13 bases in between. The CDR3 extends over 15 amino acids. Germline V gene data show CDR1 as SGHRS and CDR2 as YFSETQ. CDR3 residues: CASSLDLRDSNIQYF. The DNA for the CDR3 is TGCGCCAGCAGCTTGGACCTCCGGGACTCAAACATTCAGTACTTC.

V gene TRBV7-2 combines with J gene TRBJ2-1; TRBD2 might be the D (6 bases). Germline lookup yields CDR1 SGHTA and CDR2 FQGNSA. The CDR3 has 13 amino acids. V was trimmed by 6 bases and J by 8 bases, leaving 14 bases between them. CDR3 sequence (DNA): TGTGCCAGCAGTATAGCGGTCCCAGATGAGCAGTTCTTC. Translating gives CASSIAVPDEQFF.

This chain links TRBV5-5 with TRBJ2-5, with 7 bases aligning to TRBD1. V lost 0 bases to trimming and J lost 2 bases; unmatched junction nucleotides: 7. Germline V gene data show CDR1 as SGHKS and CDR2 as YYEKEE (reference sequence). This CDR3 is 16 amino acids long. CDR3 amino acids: CASSLDTGVGQETQYF. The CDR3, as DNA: TGTGCCAGCAGCTTGGATACAGGGGTGGGGCAAGAGACCCAGTACTTC.

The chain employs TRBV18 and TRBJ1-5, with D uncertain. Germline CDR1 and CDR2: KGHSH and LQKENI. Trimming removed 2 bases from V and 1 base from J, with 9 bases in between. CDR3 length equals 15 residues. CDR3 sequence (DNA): TGTGCCAGCTCACCATCTATACAGAGCAATCAGCCCCAGCATTTT. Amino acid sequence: CASSPSIQSNQPQHF.

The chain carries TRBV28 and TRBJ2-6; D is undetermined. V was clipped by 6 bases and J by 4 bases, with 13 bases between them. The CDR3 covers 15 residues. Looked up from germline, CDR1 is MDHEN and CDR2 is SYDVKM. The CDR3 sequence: CASRRPRTGANVLTF. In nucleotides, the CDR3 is TGTGCCAGCAGGCGACCCAGGACCGGGGCCAACGTCCTGACTTTC.

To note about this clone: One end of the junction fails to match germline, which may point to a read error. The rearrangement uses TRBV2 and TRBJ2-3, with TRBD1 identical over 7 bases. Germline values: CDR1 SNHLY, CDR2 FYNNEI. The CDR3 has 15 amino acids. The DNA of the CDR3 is TGTGCCAGCAGAGAAGAAGACAGGGAGACAGATACGCAGTATTTT. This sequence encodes CASREEDRETDTQYF.

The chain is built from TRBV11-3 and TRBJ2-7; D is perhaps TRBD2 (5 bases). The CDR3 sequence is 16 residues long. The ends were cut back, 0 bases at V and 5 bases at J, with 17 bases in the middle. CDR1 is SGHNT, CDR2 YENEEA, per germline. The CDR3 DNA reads TGTGCCAGCAGCTTAGATGGTTTGCGGGCACCCCACGAGCAGTACTTC. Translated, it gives CASSLDGLRAPHEQYF.

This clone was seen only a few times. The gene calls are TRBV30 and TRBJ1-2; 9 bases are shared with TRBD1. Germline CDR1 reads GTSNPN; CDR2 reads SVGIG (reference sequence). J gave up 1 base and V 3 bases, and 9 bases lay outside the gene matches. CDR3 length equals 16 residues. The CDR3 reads CAWSGDRGLFNYGYTF. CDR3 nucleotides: TGTGCCTGGAGCGGCGACAGGGGGTTATTTAACTATGGCTACACCTTC.

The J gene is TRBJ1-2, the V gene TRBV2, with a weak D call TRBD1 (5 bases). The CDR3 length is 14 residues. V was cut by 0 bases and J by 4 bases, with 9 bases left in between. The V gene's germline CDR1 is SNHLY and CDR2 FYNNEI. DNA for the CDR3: TGTGCCAGCAGTGAAGCTCAGGGATCCTATGGCTACACCTTC. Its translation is CASSEAQGSYGYTF. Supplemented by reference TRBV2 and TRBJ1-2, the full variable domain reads EPEVTQTPSHQVTQMGQEVILRCVPISNHLYFYWYRQILGQKVEFLVSFYNNEISEKSEIFDDQFSVERPDGSNFTLKIRSTKLEDSAMYFCASSEAQGSYGYTFGSGTRLTVV.

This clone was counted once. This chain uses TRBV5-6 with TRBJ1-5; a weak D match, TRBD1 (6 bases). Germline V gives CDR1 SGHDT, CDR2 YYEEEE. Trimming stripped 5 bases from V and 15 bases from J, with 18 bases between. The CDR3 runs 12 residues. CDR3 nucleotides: TGTGCCAGCAGTCAAAGGGGGGGCGTCGGGCATTTT. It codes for CASSQRGGVGHF.

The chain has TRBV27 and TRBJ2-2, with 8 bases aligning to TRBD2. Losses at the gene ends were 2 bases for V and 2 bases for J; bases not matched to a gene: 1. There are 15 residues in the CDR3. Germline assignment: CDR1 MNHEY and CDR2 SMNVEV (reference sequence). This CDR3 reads CASSLSGSNTGELFF. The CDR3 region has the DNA TGTGCCAGCAGTTTAAGCGGGAGTAACACCGGGGAGCTGTTTTTT.

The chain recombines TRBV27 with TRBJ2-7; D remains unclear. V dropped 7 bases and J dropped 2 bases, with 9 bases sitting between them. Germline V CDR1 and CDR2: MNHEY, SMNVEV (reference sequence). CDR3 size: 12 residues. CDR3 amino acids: CASKHGTYEQYF. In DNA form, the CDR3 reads TGTGCCAGCAAGCACGGAACCTACGAGCAGTACTTC.

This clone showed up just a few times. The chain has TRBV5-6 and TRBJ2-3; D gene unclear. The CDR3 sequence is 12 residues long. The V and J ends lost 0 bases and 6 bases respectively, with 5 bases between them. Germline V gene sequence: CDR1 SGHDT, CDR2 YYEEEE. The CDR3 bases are TGTGCCAGCAGCTTGGTCATGGATACGCAGTATTTT. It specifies CASSLVMDTQYF. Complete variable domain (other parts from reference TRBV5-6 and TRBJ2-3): DAGVTQSPTHLIKTRGQQVTLRCSPKSGHDTVSWYQQALGQGPQFIFQYYEEEERQRGNFPDRFSGHQFPNYSSELNVNALLLGDSALYLCASSLVMDTQYFGPGTRLTVL.